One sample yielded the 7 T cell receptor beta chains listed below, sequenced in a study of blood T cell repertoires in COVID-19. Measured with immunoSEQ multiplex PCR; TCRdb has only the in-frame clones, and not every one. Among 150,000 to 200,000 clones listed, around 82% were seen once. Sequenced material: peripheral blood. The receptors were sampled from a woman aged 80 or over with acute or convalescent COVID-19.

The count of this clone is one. This chain's CDR3 is CASSVDRGGVSYNEQFF. The CDR3 DNA is TGTGCCAGCAGCGTAGATCGAGGAGGGGTCTCCTACAATGAGCAGTTCTTC. J is TRBJ2-1 and V is TRBV9; a weak D match, TRBD2 (6 bases). CDR3 size: 17 residues. The V gene's germline CDR1 is SGDLS and CDR2 YYNGEE. V was cut by 0 bases and J by 0 bases, with 13 bases left in between.

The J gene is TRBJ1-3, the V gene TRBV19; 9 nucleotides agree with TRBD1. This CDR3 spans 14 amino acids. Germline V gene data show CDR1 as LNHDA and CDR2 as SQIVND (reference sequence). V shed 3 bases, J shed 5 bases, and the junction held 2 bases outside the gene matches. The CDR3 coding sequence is TGTGCCAGTAGTATGGACAGGGGAAGAAACACCATATATTTT. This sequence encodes CASSMDRGRNTIYF.

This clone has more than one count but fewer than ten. In nucleotides, the CDR3 is TGTGCCAGCAGCGCTCGCCAGGCTGGTGAAGCTTTCTTT. Its protein is CASSARQAGEAFF. This chain links TRBV9 with TRBJ1-1; no clear D. Trimming cost V 3 bases and J 7 bases, with 13 bases left between them. CDR3 length: 13 residues. CDR1 and CDR2 from the germline V gene are SGDLS and YYNGEE.

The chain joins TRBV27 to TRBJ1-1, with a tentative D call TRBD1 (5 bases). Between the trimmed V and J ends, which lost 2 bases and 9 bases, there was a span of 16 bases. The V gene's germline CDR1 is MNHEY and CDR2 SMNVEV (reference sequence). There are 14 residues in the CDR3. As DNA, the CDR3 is TGTGCCAGCAGTTTACGGGGGGACGGCCGGAAAGCTTTCTTT. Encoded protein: CASSLRGDGRKAFF.

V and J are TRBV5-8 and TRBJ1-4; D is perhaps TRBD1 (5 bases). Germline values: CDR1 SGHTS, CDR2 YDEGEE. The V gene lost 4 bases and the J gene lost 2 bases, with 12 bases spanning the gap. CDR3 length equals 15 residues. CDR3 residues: CASSGGSTTNEKLFF. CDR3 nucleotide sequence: TGTGCCAGCAGCGGGGGGTCAACGACTAATGAAAAACTGTTTTTT.

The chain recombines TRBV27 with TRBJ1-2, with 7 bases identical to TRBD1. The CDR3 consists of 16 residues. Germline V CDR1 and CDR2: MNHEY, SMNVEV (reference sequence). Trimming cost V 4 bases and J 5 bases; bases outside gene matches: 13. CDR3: CASSYGGYRGFYGYTF. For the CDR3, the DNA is TGTGCCAGCAGTTATGGGGGGTACAGGGGTTTTTATGGCTACACCTTC.

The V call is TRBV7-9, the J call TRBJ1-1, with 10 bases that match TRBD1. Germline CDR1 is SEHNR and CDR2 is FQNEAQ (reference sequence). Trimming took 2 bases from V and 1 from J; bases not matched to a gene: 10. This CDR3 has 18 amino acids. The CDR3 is CASSLSRDRGLRNTEAFF. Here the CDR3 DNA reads TGTGCCAGCAGCTTATCCCGTGACAGGGGGCTTCGGAACACTGAAGCTTTCTTT.